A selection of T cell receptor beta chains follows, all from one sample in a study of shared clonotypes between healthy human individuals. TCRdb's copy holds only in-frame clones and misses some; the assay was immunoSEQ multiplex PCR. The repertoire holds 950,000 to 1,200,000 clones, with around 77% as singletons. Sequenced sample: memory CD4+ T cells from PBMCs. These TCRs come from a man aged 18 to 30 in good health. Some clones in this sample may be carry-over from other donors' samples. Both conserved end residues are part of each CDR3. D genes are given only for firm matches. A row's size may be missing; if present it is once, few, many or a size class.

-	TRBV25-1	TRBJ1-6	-	TGTGCCAGCAGATCACAGTTATATAATTCACCCCTCCACTTT	CASRSQLYNSPLHF
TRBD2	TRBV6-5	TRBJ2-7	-	TGTGCCAGCAGCCCACCCGGGGGGTACGAGCAGTACTTC	CASSPPGGYEQYF
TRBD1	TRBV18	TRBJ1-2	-	TGTGCCAGCTCACTTCCGGGACAGGATTCTAACTATGGCTACACCTTC	CASSLPGQDSNYGYTF
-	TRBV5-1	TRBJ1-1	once	TGCGCCAGCAGCTTGGAGTCGGCAGGCAACACTGAAGCTTTCTTT	CASSLESAGNTEAFF
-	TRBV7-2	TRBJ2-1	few	TGTGCCAGCAGCTTACGCCTAGCCGCTTCTAAGAGTAATGAGCAGTTCTTC	CASSLRLAASKSNEQFF
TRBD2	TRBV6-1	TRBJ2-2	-	TGTGCCATCAGTGAAGGGGGGCGGGCTAGCGGGAATCGCGGGGAGCTGTTTTTT	CAISEGGRASGNRGELFF
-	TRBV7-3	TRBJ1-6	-	TGTGCCAGCAGCTTAGGGGGCGAAGCACCTCTCCACTTT	CASSLGGEAPLHF
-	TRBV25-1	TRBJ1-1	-	TGTGCCAGCAGTGGGTTGAACACTGAAGCTTTCTTT	CASSGLNTEAFF
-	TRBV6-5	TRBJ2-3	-	TGTGCCAGCAGCCCGACCCCTACCACGGCAGATACGCAGTATTTT	CASSPTPTTADTQYF
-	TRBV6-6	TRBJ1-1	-	TGTGCCAGCTCAGGGAGAATGAACACTGAAGCTTTCTTT	CASSGRMNTEAFF
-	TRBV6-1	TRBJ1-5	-	TGTGCCAGCAGTGAGGTGGGACGTCAGCCCCAGCATTTT	CASSEVGRQPQHF
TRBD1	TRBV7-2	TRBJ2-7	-	TGTGCCAGCAGCCCCGGTCGGGACAGGGCCTACGAGCAGTACTTC	CASSPGRDRAYEQYF
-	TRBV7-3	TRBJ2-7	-	TGTGCCAGCAGCCGCGGACGGGCCTACGAGCAGTACTTC	CASSRGRAYEQYF
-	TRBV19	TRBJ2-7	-	TGTGCCAGTAAGGAACAGGGAAACGGTTTGCGCTACGAGCAGTACTTC	CASKEQGNGLRYEQYF
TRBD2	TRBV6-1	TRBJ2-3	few	TGTGCCAGCAGACTAGCGGCAAACGGGGGTACGCAGTATTTT	CASRLAANGGTQYF
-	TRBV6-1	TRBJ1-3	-	TGTGCCAGGGTATCTGGAAACACCATATATTTT	CARVSGNTIYF
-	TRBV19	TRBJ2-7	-	TGTGCCAGTAGTATAGATCTGTTACAGGCGGCCTACGAGCAGTACTTC	CASSIDLLQAAYEQYF
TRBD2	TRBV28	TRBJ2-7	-	TGTGCCAGCAGTTTTCCGGGCGGGGGGTCCTACGAGCAGTACTTC	CASSFPGGGSYEQYF
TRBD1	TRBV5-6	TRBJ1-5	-	TGTGCCAGCAGCAGTTCCGGGACAGGGGGCGCGGGAAGACAGCCCCAGCATTTT	CASSSSGTGGAGRQPQHF
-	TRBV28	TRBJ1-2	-	TGTGCCAGCAGTTTAATCGGGGGGAACTATGGCTACACCTTC	CASSLIGGNYGYTF
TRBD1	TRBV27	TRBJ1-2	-	TGTGCCAGCAGGAGACAGGGCCACTATGGCTACACCTTC	CASRRQGHYGYTF
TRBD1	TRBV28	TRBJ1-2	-	TGTGCCAGCACCATCCCAGGGGGACAGGGGGCGACTGGCTACACCTTC	CASTIPGGQGATGYTF
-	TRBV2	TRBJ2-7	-	TGTGCCAGCAGTGCCACAGGAAACTACGAGCAGTACTTC	CASSATGNYEQYF
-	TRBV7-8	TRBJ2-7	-	TGTGCCAGCAGCTTAGAGTCAGCGCCGAACTACGAGCAGTACTTC	CASSLESAPNYEQYF
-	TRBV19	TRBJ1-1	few	TGTGCCAGTAGTCCCGGACGGGGAGGGACGAACACTGAAGCTTTCTTT	CASSPGRGGTNTEAFF
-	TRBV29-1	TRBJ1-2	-	TGCAGCGTTTCCCTAACTTCTGACTATGGCTACACCTTC	CSVSLTSDYGYTF
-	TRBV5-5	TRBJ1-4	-	TGTGCCAGCAGCTTGGCTCCGGGACACGAGAATGAAAAACTGTTTTTT	CASSLAPGHENEKLFF